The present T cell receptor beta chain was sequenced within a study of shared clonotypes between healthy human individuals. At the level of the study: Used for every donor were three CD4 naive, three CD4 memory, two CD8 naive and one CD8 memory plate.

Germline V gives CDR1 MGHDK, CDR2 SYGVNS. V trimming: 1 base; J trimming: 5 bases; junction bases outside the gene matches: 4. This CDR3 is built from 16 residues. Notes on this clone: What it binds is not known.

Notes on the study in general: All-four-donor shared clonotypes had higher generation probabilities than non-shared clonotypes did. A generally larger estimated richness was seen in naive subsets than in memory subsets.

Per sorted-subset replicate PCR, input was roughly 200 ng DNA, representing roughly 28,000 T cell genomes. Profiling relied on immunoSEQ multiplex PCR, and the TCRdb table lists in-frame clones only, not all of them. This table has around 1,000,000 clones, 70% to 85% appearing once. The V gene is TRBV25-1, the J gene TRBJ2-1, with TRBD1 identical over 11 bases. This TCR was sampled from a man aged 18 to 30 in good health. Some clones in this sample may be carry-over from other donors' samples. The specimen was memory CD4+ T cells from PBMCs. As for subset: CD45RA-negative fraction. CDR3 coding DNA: TGTGCCAGCAGTGAATTTGGGACAGGGGGGGACAATGAGCAGTTCTTC. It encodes CASSEFGTGGDNEQFF.